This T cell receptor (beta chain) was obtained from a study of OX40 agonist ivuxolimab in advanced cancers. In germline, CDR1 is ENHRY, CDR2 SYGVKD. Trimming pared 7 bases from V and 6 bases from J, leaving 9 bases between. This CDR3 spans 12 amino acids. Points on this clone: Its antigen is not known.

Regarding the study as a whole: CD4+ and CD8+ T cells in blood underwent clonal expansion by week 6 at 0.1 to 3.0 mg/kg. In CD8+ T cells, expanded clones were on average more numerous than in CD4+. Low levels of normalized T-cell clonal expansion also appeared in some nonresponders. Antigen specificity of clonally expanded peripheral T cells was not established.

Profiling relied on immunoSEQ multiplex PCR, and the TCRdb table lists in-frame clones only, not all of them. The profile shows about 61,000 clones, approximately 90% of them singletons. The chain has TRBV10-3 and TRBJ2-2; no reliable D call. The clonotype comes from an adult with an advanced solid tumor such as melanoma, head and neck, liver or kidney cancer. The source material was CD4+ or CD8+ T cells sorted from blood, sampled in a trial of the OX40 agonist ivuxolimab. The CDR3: CAITLPSGELFF. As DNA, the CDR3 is TGTGCCATCACCCTACCGTCCGGGGAGCTGTTTTTT.